This passage covers 23 T cell receptor beta chains from one sample sequenced in a study of cytotoxic CD8 clonotypes in ibrutinib-treated CLL (dated by TCRdb to 2020 to 2022). The library was prepared using the immunoSEQ multiplex PCR assay. The table was pulled from immuneACCESS by TCRdb, which kept in-frame rearrangements only. Such tables lose some clones; where checked, under half of the loss comes from unresolved V genes, and the rest has no known cause. For this sample the table gives 40,000 to 50,000 clones, of which about 57% were detected only once. In total, the top ten clones hold 25% to 30% of the sample. The time point label of this sample denotes: approximately 2 years on ibrutinib. The sequenced sample was PBMCs, obtained after 24 months of ibrutinib treatment. These receptors came from a human donor with chronic lymphocytic leukemia.

The table lists this clone with a few counts. The rearrangement joins TRBV15 to TRBJ1-1; D unclear. Germline V lookup: CDR1 LNHNV, CDR2 YYDKDF (reference sequence). The CDR3 spans 13 residues. The V end lost 0 bases, the J end lost 3 bases, and 5 bases lay between the germline ends. The CDR3 here is CATSREEYTEAFF. The CDR3 coding sequence is TGTGCCACCAGCAGAGAGGAGTACACTGAAGCTTTCTTT.

Regarding this clone: The sample holds other DNA sequences that translate to the same CDR3. V gene TRBV9 combines with J gene TRBJ2-2; D gene uncertain. Germline CDR1 is SGDLS and CDR2 is YYNGEE. The CDR3 runs 14 residues. V shed 0 bases and J shed 2 bases, with 5 bases lying between them. CDR3: CASSVASNTGELFF. CDR3 bases: TGTGCCAGCAGCGTAGCCTCCAACACCGGGGAGCTGTTTTTT. Complete variable domain (other parts from reference TRBV9 and TRBJ2-2): DSGVTQTPKHLITATGQRVTLRCSPRSGDLSVYWYQQSLDQGLQFLIQYYNGEERAKGNILERFSAQQFPDLHSELNLSSLELGDSALYFCASSVASNTGELFFGEGSRLTVL.

The chain has TRBV5-1 and TRBJ1-5; 9 bases are shared with TRBD1. The V gene's germline CDR1 is SGHRS and CDR2 YFSETQ. The CDR3 has 15 amino acids. The ends lost 5 bases at V and 5 bases at J; junction bases unmatched: 8. The CDR3 bases are TGCGCCAGCAGGACCGGGACAGGGTACGATCAGCCCCAGCATTTT. Its protein is CASRTGTGYDQPQHF.

The chain joins TRBV15 to TRBJ1-2; a possible D gene is TRBD1 (5 bases). Trimming left V 5 bases short and J 3 bases short, with 16 bases between. This CDR3 has 15 residues. Germline loops: CDR1 LNHNV, CDR2 YYDKDF (reference sequence). The CDR3 loop is CATSGGTASYYGYTF. The CDR3 DNA follows: TGTGCCACCAGCGGGGGGACGGCTTCTTACTATGGCTACACCTTC.

For the CDR3, the DNA is TGTGCCAGCAGCTTTTCGGACCTCGAGGAGACCCAGTACTTC. Translating it yields CASSFSDLEETQYF. The J gene is TRBJ2-5, the V gene TRBV5-6; D is unresolved. Germline values: CDR1 SGHDT, CDR2 YYEEEE. Trimming cost V 2 bases and J 5 bases, with 13 bases left between them. This CDR3 has 14 residues.

This clone was counted only a few times. The J gene is TRBJ2-5, the V gene TRBV6-1, with TRBD1 identical over 10 bases. Germline V gives CDR1 MNHNS, CDR2 SASEGT. The CDR3 is made up of 14 amino acids. Trimming at V came to 5 bases and at J to 3 bases, leaving 3 bases not matched to a gene. In DNA form, the CDR3 reads TGTGCCAGCAGTTGGGACAGGGGAAAAGAGACCCAGTACTTC. This gives the protein CASSWDRGKETQYF.

This clone is classed as large. This chain links TRBV18 with TRBJ1-2; D is perhaps TRBD1 (6 bases). The germline gives CDR1 KGHSH, CDR2 LQKENI. CDR3 length: 14 amino acids. Trimming took off 3 bases at V and 6 bases at J, with 14 bases between the two ends. The CDR3 bases are TGTGCCAGCTCACCGACCGGGACACAGGATGGCTACACCTTC. Protein sequence: CASSPTGTQDGYTF.

This clone has only a few counts. The gene calls are TRBV14 and TRBJ1-6; D call uncertain. The CDR3 is 14 residues long. Trimming removed 2 bases from V and 11 bases from J, with 13 bases in between. The germline V gene encodes CDR1 SGHDN and CDR2 FVKESK. The CDR3 sequence: CASSQSPTSPPLHF. CDR3 coding DNA: TGTGCCAGCAGCCAAAGTCCGACTTCTCCACCCCTCCACTTT.

J is TRBJ1-6 and V is TRBV16, with TRBD1 matching 9 bases. The CDR3 is made up of 17 amino acids. V shed 0 bases and J 5 bases; nucleotides not matched to a gene: 5. Germline lookup yields CDR1 KGHSY and CDR2 FQNENV. CDR3 region: CASSQSVTGGDNSPLHF. The CDR3 DNA reads as TGTGCCAGCAGCCAATCGGTGACAGGGGGGGATAATTCACCCCTCCACTTT. Full variable domain (outside the CDR3, taken from reference TRBV16 and TRBJ1-6): GEEVAQTPKHLVRGEGQKAKLYCAPIKGHSYVFWYQQVLKNEFKFLISFQNENVFDETGMPKERFSAKCLPNSPCSLEIQATKLEDSAVYFCASSQSVTGGDNSPLHFGNGTRLTVT.

This chain links TRBV7-8 with TRBJ2-3; D is undetermined. Germline CDR1 SGHVS, CDR2 FQNEAQ. V lost 1 base and J 4 bases, leaving 9 bases between the germline ends. The CDR3 is 14 amino acids. The CDR3 nucleotides read TGTGCCAGCAGCTTAGTTCTACCCGCAGATACGCAGTATTTT. This codes for CASSLVLPADTQYF.

This clone appeared a few times. This chain joins TRBV25-1 and TRBJ1-1, with TRBD1 as a possible D gene (5 bases). The germline gives CDR1 MGHDK, CDR2 SYGVNS. CDR3 length: 12 amino acids. V lost 5 bases and J 1 base, leaving 5 bases between the germline ends. CDR3 sequence: CASSQGNTEAFF. The CDR3 DNA sequence: TGTGCCAGCAGTCAGGGGAACACTGAAGCTTTCTTT. Looking up the rest from reference TRBV25-1 and TRBJ1-1 gives the full variable domain: EADIYQTPRYLVIGTGKKITLECSQTMGHDKMYWYQQDPGMELHLIHYSYGVNSTEKGDLSSESTVSRIRTEHFPLTLESARPSHTSQYLCASSQGNTEAFFGQGTRLTVV.

J is TRBJ2-7 and V is TRBV5-1; tentative D call: TRBD2 (6 bases). CDR1 and CDR2 from the germline V gene are SGHRS and YFSETQ. V was cut by 4 bases and J by 2 bases, with 19 bases left in between. This CDR3 has 16 residues. The CDR3 protein is CASSPGGGSLTYEQYF. The CDR3 coding sequence is TGCGCCAGCAGCCCGGGTGGAGGGTCCCTCACCTACGAGCAGTACTTC.

The rearrangement joins TRBV5-4 to TRBJ2-3; 8 bases match TRBD2. Germline loops: CDR1 SGHNT, CDR2 YYREEE (reference sequence). The length of the CDR3 is 14 residues. After removal of 4 bases from V and 0 bases from J, the junction contained 1 base not matched to a gene. CDR3 in amino acids: CASSRGGSTDTQYF. The CDR3 bases are TGTGCCAGCAGCCGCGGGGGGAGCACAGATACGCAGTATTTT.

The J gene is TRBJ1-2, the V gene TRBV5-1, with 8 bases lining up with TRBD1. This CDR3 has 15 residues. Germline CDR1 and CDR2: SGHRS and YFSETQ. V was pared by 2 bases and J by 3 bases, with 6 bases of the junction left unmatched. In nucleotides, the CDR3 is TGCGCCAGCAGCTTTGCAGGGGGCTGGGACTATGGCTACACCTTC. Its protein product is CASSFAGGWDYGYTF.

The rearrangement links TRBV11-2 to TRBJ2-7; D possibly matches TRBD1 or TRBD2 (6 bases each). The length of the CDR3 is 14 residues. Germline-derived CDR1 and CDR2 are SGHAT and FQNNGV. V lost 5 bases, J lost 5 bases, and 16 bases lay in between. The CDR3 DNA sequence: TGTGCCAGCAGCCTCTGGGCTAGGGGGGACGAGCAGTACTTC. This codes for CASSLWARGDEQYF.

This clone was counted at least ten times. This chain links TRBV2 with TRBJ2-2; TRBD2 aligns across 7 bases. Germline assignment: CDR1 SNHLY and CDR2 FYNNEI. Trimming cost V 4 bases and J 2 bases; bases outside gene matches: 4. The CDR3 runs 15 residues. The CDR3 here is CASSGAGENTGELFF. CDR3 bases: TGTGCCAGCAGTGGGGCGGGGGAAAACACCGGGGAGCTGTTTTTT.

The V call is TRBV10-3, the J call TRBJ2-2; the D call may be TRBD1 or TRBD2 (5 bases each). CDR1 and CDR2 (germline): ENHRY, SYGVKD. This CDR3 comprises 14 residues. V lost 11 bases and J lost 0, with 13 bases in between. CDR3 in DNA: TGTGCCGCCCGGGACCTTTCGAACACCGGGGAGCTGTTTTTT. It is translated as CAARDLSNTGELFF.

This chain uses TRBV1 with TRBJ2-7; no check of the table's D call, TRBD2, against the DNA was made. TRBV1 is recorded as a pseudogene. The length of the CDR3 is 13 residues. The CDR3 loop reads CTSSLRPPNEQYF. CDR3 DNA: TGCACCAGCAGCCTGCGCCCCCCTAACGAGCAGTACTTC.

The rearrangement uses TRBV12-5 and TRBJ1-1, with D perhaps TRBD1 (5 bases). The V and J ends lost 5 bases and 2 bases respectively, with 9 bases between them. This CDR3 is built from 13 residues. Germline V lookup: CDR1 LGHNT, CDR2 FRNRAP. CDR3 DNA sequence: TGTGCTAGTGGTAAACAGGCCAACACTGAAGCTTTCTTT. It translates to CASGKQANTEAFF.

A few counts support this clone. The chain uses TRBV19 and TRBJ1-5; D not certain. Trimming pared 4 bases from V and 0 bases from J, leaving 10 bases between. CDR1 is LNHDA and CDR2 is SQIVND in the germline V gene (reference sequence). The length of the CDR3 is 15 residues. The CDR3, as DNA: TGTGCCAGTAGTAAGTACGGGGATAGCAATCAGCCCCAGCATTTT. Translating it yields CASSKYGDSNQPQHF.

This clone was seen a handful of times. V is TRBV15 and J is TRBJ1-2; D call uncertain. This CDR3 comprises 14 residues. Germline V gene lookup returns CDR1 LNHNV and CDR2 YYDKDF (reference sequence). V was trimmed by 0 bases and J by 8 bases, leaving 13 bases between them. The CDR3 nucleotides read TGTGCCACCAGCAGAGATCCGCAACCGGGGGGCTACACCTTC. Translation gives CATSRDPQPGGYTF.

This chain uses TRBV4-2 with TRBJ1-5, with D tentatively TRBD1 (5 bases). The germline V and J ends were trimmed by 5 bases and 2 bases, with 13 bases remaining between them. Germline V gives CDR1 LGHNA, CDR2 YNFKEQ. The length of the CDR3 is 15 residues. CDR3 protein: CASSAGAVRNQPQHF. CDR3 bases: TGTGCCAGCAGCGCTGGGGCAGTGCGCAATCAGCCCCAGCATTTT.

The chain carries TRBV29-1 and TRBJ2-1; D possibly matches TRBD1 or TRBD2 (6 bases each). Germline CDR1 SQVTM, CDR2 ANQGSEA. V lost 0 bases and J 8 bases, leaving 17 bases between the germline ends. The CDR3 contains 15 residues. The CDR3: CSVEDRGQGGYEQFF. The CDR3, as DNA: TGCAGCGTTGAAGATCGGGGGCAGGGTGGTTATGAGCAGTTCTTC.